Following are 12 T cell receptor beta chains from one sample sequenced in a study of low-dose radiotherapy and immunotherapy resistance in tumors. Priming of first-strand cDNA relied on TRAV- and TRBV-specific primers (covering alpha and beta chains). For amplifying TCRs, the PCR ran for 20 to 25 cycles with Phusion, which was used together with a constant-region primer and the adapter on the V primers. A single record per CDR3 protein comes from TCRdb applying MiXCR to the reads. Altogether 11,000 to 15,000 distinct CDR3 sequences are present, more than 65% being singletons, with the ten largest covering 4.5% to 6%. These receptors all come from a human donor with advanced metastatic prostate, ovarian, gallbladder or colorectal cancer (not recorded which). This table probably holds off-target reads from a library built for another chain.

This clonotype came up a few times. The rearrangement uses TRBV29-1 and TRBJ2-7; perhaps TRBD2 as D (6 bases). Trimming removed 1 base at V and 3 bases at J, with 10 bases between. The CDR3 has 13 residues. CDR1 SQVTM and CDR2 ANQGSEA come from the germline V gene. CDR3 nucleotide sequence: TGCAGCGTTGAAGTGGGGAGGTACTACGAGCAGTACTTC. Translation gives CSVEVGRYYEQYF.

This chain links TRBV2 with TRBJ2-3, with 7 nucleotides matching TRBD1. Germline assignment: CDR1 SNHLY and CDR2 FYNNEI. V gave up 4 bases and J gave up 4 bases; unmatched junction bases: 2. This CDR3 is built from 13 residues. The CDR3: CASSATGADTQYF. In DNA form, the CDR3 reads TGTGCCAGCAGTGCCACAGGGGCAGATACGCAGTATTTT.

The chain uses TRBV3-1 and TRBJ2-5, with TRBD2 as a possible D gene (5 bases). The CDR3 spans 17 residues. V was clipped by 3 bases and J by 3 bases, with 20 bases between them. Germline V gene lookup returns CDR1 LGHDT and CDR2 YNNKEL (reference sequence). The CDR3 DNA reads as TGTGCCAGCAGCCACCTTGTTGCGACCCAGACTAAAGAGACCCAGTACTTC. Its protein product is CASSHLVATQTKETQYF.

This sequence joins TRBV7-6 and TRBJ1-1; D not certain. The CDR3 totals 14 residues. V shed 7 bases and J shed 1 base, with 13 bases lying between them. Germline assignment: CDR1 SGHVS and CDR2 FNYEAQ. The CDR3: CASKERDTNTEAFF. Here the CDR3 DNA reads TGTGCCAGCAAAGAACGGGATACGAACACTGAAGCTTTCTTT.

The V and J genes are TRBV4-1 and TRBJ2-7, with 8 nucleotides matching TRBD2. V dropped 0 bases and J dropped 0; count of bases not matched to a gene: 10. CDR3 length equals 18 residues. Germline V lookup: CDR1 MGHRA, CDR2 YSYEKL. The CDR3: CASSQEALAGSSSYEQYF. The DNA for the CDR3 is TGCGCCAGCAGCCAAGAAGCTCTAGCGGGTTCGAGCTCCTACGAGCAGTACTTC.

The genes are TRBV2 and TRBJ2-1, with D perhaps TRBD2 (6 bases). CDR1 SNHLY and CDR2 FYNNEI come from the germline V gene. The CDR3 totals 13 residues. The V gene lost 5 bases and the J gene lost 3 bases, with 8 bases spanning the gap. The CDR3 bases are TGTGCCAGCAGTCGGGAGCACTACAATGAGCAGTTCTTC. Encoded protein: CASSREHYNEQFF.

This clonotype has a single count. This rearrangement joins TRBV19 to TRBJ1-4; D is perhaps TRBD1 (6 bases). The CDR3 has 15 amino acids. V lost 5 bases to trimming and J lost 5 bases, with 15 bases between them. Germline loops: CDR1 LNHDA, CDR2 SQIVND (reference sequence). This CDR3 reads CASSGTGSLNEKLFF. The CDR3 DNA sequence: TGTGCCAGTAGTGGCACAGGGAGCCTCAATGAAAAACTGTTTTTT.

V gene TRBV5-5 combines with J gene TRBJ1-5; 7 bases fit TRBD1. The V and J ends lost 4 bases and 9 bases, in that order; junction bases with no gene match: 4. The germline V gene encodes CDR1 SGHKS and CDR2 YYEKEE (reference sequence). This CDR3 has 12 residues. In DNA, the CDR3 is TGTGCCAGCAGCACAGGGGTTCCGCCCCAGCATTTT. It yields the protein CASSTGVPPQHF.

The gene calls are TRBV20-1 and TRBJ2-1; a weak D match, TRBD2 (6 bases). The CDR3 is 15 residues long. The V gene's germline CDR1 is DFQATT and CDR2 SNEGSKA (reference sequence). The V gene lost 0 bases and the J gene lost 5 bases, with 14 bases spanning the gap. The CDR3 DNA follows: TGCAGTGCTAGAGATATCGGGACTCAGCACAATGAGCAGTTCTTC. This translates into CSARDIGTQHNEQFF.

This clonotype occurred a few times. The V and J genes are TRBV9 and TRBJ1-1, with 7 bases that match TRBD1. Germline CDR1 reads SGDLS; CDR2 reads YYNGEE. The CDR3 runs to 16 residues. Losses at the gene ends were 4 bases for V and 3 bases for J; bases not matched to a gene: 12. For the CDR3, the DNA is TGTGCCAGCAGCCTACGAGGGGACAGCTCAGACACTGAAGCTTTCTTT. Translating gives CASSLRGDSSDTEAFF.

This clonotype was seen only once. The rearrangement links TRBV25-1 to TRBJ1-4, with D hard to call. V was trimmed by 4 bases and J by 0 bases, leaving 12 bases between them. The CDR3 length is 16 residues. CDR1 is MGHDK and CDR2 is SYGVNS in the germline V gene. The CDR3 region is CASSVYTAATNEKLFF. As DNA, the CDR3 is TGTGCCAGCAGTGTATACACAGCCGCAACTAATGAAAAACTGTTTTTT.

This chain connects TRBV6-6 to TRBJ1-1, with D perhaps TRBD1 (5 bases). The CDR3 covers 15 residues. Trimming stripped 7 bases from V and 7 bases from J, with 22 bases between. Per the germline V gene, CDR1 is MNHNY and CDR2 is SVGAGI (reference sequence). The CDR3 spells CASTRDPLGGDEAFF. In nucleotides, the CDR3 is TGTGCCAGCACCCGGGACCCATTAGGTGGGGATGAAGCTTTCTTT.